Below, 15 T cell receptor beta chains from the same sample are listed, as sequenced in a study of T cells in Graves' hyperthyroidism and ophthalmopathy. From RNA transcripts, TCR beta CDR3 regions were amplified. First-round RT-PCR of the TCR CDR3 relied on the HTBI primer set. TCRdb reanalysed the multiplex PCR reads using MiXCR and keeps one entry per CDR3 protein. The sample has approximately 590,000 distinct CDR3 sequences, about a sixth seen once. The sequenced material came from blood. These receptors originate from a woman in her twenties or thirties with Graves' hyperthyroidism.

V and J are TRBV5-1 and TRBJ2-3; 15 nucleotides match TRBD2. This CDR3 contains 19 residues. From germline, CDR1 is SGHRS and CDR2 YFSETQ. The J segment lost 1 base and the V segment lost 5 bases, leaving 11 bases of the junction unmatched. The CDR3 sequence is CASSSPGTSGRRGTDTQYF. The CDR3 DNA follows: TGCGCCAGCAGTTCCCCCGGGACTAGCGGGAGGAGGGGCACAGATACGCAGTATTTT.

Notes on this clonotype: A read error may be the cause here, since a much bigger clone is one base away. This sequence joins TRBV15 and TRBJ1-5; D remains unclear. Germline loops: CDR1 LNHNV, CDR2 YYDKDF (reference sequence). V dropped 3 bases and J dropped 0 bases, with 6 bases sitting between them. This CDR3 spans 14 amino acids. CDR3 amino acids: CATSRDLSNQPQHF. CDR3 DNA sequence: TGTGCCACCAGCAGGGACCTTAGCAATCAGCCCCAGCATTTT.

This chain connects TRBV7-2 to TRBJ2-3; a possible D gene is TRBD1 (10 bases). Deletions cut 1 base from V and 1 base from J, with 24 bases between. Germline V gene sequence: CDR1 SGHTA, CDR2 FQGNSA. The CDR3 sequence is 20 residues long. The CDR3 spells CASSLGLASGTGDGTDTQYF. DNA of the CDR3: TGTGCCAGCAGCTTAGGATTGGCTAGCGGGACAGGGGATGGCACAGATACGCAGTATTTT.

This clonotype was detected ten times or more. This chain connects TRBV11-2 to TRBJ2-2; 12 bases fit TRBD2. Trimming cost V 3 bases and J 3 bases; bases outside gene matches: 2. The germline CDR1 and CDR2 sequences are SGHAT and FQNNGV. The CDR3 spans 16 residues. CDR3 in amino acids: CASSFWTSGDTGELFF. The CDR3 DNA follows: TGTGCCAGCAGCTTCTGGACTAGCGGGGACACCGGGGAGCTGTTTTTT.

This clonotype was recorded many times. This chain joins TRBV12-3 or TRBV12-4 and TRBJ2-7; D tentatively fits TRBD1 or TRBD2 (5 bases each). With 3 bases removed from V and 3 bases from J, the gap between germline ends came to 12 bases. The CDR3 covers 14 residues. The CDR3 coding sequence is TGTGCCAGCAGTTTGAGGGACGGCAGCTACGAGCAGTACTTC. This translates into CASSLRDGSYEQYF.

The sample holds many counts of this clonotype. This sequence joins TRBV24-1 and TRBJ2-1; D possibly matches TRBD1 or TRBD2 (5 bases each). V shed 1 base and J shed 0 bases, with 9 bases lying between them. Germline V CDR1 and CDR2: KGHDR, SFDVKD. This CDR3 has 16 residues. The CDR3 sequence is CATSDFRGDSYNEQFF. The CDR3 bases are TGTGCCACCAGTGATTTTAGGGGAGACTCCTACAATGAGCAGTTCTTC.

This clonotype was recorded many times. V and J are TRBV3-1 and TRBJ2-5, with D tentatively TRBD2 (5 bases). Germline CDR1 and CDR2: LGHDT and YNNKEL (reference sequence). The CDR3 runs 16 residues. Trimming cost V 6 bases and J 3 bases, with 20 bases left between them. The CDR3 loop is CASRLSSGIWEETQYF. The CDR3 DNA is TGTGCCAGCAGACTCTCCTCCGGGATATGGGAAGAGACCCAGTACTTC.

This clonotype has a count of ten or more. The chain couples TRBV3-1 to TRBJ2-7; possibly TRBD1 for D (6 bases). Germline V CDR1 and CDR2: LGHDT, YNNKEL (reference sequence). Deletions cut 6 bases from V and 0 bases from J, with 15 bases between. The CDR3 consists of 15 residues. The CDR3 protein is CASSYREQTSYEQYF. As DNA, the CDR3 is TGTGCCAGCAGTTACAGGGAACAAACCTCCTACGAGCAGTACTTC.

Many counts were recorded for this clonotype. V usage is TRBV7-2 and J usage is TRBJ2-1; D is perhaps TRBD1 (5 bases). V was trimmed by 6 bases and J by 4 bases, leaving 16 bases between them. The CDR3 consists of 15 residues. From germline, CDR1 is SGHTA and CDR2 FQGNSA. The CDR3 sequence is CASSLSWGGYNEQFF. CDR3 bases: TGTGCCAGCAGTCTATCATGGGGCGGTTACAATGAGCAGTTCTTC. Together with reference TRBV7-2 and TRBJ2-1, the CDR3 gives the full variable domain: GAGVSQSPSNKVTEKGKDVELRCDPISGHTALYWYRQSLGQGLEFLIYFQGNSAPDKSGLPSDRFSAERTGGSVSTLTIQRTQQEDSAVYLCASSLSWGGYNEQFFGPGTRLTVL.

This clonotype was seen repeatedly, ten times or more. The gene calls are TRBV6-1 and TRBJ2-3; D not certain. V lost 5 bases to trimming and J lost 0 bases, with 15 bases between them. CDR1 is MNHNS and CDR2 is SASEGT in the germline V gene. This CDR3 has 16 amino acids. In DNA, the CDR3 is TGTGCCAGCAGTCCTTCAGGAATTCCTAGCACAGATACGCAGTATTTT. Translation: CASSPSGIPSTDTQYF.

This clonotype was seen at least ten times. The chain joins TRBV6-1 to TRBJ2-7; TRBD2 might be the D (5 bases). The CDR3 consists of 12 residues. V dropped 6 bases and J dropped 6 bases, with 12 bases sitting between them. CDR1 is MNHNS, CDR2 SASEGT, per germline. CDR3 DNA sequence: TGTGCCAGCAGCTCAACTGCGGGCGAGCAGTACTTC. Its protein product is CASSSTAGEQYF.

CDR3 DNA: TGTGCCAGCAGCTTAGTTTCCGGCTATGGCTACACCTTC. Its protein product is CASSLVSGYGYTF. The chain has TRBV7-9 and TRBJ1-2, with no clear D. The CDR3 length is 13 residues. The V gene lost 1 base and the J gene lost 4 bases, with 7 bases spanning the gap. Germline V CDR1 and CDR2: SEHNR, FQNEAQ (reference sequence).

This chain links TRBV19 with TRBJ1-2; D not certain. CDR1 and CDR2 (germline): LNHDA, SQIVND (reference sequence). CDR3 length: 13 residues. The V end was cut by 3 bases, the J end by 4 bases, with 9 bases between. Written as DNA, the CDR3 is TGTGCCAGTAGTATTTATGAGAGCTATGGCTACACCTTC. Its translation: CASSIYESYGYTF.

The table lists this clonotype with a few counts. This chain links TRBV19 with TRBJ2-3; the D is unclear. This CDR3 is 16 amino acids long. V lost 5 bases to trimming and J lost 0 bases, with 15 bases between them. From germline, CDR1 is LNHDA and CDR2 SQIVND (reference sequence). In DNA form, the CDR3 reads TGTGCCAGTAGTCGATACTTGGGTACTAGCACAGATACGCAGTATTTT. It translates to CASSRYLGTSTDTQYF.

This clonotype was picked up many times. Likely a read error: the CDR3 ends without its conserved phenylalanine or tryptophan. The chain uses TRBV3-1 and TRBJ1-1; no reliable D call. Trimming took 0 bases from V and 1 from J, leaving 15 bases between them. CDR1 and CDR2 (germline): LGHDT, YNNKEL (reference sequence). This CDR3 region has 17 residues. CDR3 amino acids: CASSQDLWGGPNTEAFL. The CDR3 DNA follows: TGTGCCAGCAGCCAAGATCTGTGGGGAGGACCGAACACTGAAGCTTTCCTT.